The 3 T cell receptor beta chains given below trace back to one sample, sequenced in a study of shared clonotypes between healthy human individuals. Naive CD8 cells lacked CD45RO and underwent positive selection for CCR7, leaving out terminally differentiated effector memory CD45RA+ cells. TCRdb's table, derived via immunoSEQ multiplex PCR, lists solely in-frame clones and lacks some. Among 660,000 or so clones listed, about 95% were seen once. The sample was naive CD8+ T cells sorted from blood. These receptors were obtained from a woman aged 30 to 39 in good health.

This clone was seen once. The chain carries TRBV4-1 and TRBJ1-2; 7 bases line up with TRBD1. Trimming cost V 0 bases and J 3 bases; bases outside gene matches: 7. The CDR3 is made up of 16 amino acids. The germline gives CDR1 MGHRA, CDR2 YSYEKL. The CDR3 coding sequence is TGCGCCAGCAGCCAAGATTGGGGTGACAGGGACTATGGCTACACCTTC. It specifies CASSQDWGDRDYGYTF.

This clone was seen only once. The chain carries TRBV6-5 and TRBJ1-4, with a tentative D call TRBD1 (5 bases). The CDR3 is 15 residues long. V was pared by 5 bases and J by 7 bases, with 17 bases between. Per germline, CDR1 MNHEY and CDR2 SVGAGI. The CDR3 DNA reads as TGTGCCAGCAGTCACCTCCGGGGCGGAAGTGAAAAACTGTTTTTT. This codes for CASSHLRGGSEKLFF.

This chain links TRBV28 with TRBJ2-7; 8 nucleotides agree with TRBD2. J lost 1 base, V lost 3 bases, and 5 bases had no gene match. This CDR3 has 15 amino acids. From germline, CDR1 is MDHEN and CDR2 SYDVKM. CDR3 amino acids: CASSFMLAGSYEQYF. Written as DNA, the CDR3 is TGTGCCAGCAGTTTCATGTTAGCGGGATCCTACGAGCAGTACTTC.